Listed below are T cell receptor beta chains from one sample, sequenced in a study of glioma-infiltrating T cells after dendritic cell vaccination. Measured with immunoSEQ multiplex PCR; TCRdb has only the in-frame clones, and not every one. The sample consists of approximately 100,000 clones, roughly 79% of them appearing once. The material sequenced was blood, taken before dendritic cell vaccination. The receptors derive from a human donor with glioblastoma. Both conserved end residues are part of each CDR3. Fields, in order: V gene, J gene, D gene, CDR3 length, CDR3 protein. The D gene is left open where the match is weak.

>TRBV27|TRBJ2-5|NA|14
CASSLSSGGETQYF
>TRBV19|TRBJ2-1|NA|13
CASSIKTFNEQFF
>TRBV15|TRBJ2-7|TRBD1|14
CATGQGARAYEQYF
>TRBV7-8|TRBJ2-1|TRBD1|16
CASSLQSWDRANEQFF
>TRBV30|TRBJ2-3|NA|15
CAWSHGHPLTDTQYF
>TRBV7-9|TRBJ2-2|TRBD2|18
CASSLESYGGGNTGELFF
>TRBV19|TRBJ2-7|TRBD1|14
CASSTQGQAYEQYF
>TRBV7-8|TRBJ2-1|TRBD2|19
CASSLNRARKRGSYNEQFF
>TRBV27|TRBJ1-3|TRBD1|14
CASRGTDGGNTIYF
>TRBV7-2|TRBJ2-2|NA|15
CASSLRGWGTGELFF
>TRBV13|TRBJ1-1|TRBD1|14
CASTLAGQGSEAFF
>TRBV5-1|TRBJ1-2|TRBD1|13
CASSPNRGGGYTF
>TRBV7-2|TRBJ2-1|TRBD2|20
CASSLAPGLAGGRSYNEQFF
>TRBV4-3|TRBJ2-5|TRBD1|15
CASSQGDRDPETQYF
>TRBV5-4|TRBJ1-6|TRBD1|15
CASSLGGQYNSPLHF
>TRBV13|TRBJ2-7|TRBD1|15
CAIRNSGTGGYEQYF
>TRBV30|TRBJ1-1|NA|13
CAWSFPTGLEAFF
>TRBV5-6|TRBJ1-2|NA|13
CASSLVFGYGYTF